Listed below are T cell receptor beta chains from one sample, sequenced in a study of cytomegalovirus exposure and HLA in healthy donors. The repertoire was sequenced with immunoSEQ multiplex PCR; TCRdb's copy has only in-frame clones and lacks some. The sample records 130,000 to 150,000 clones, approximately 79% being singletons. The specimen sequenced was PBMCs. The receptors come from a man younger than 30 in good health and CMV-seropositive. Each CDR3 is given with its conserved first and last residue. A D gene is named only where the DNA matches it firmly. Some rows have no size entry. The others give once, few or many, or a class for an expanded clone.

V	J	size	length	D	CDR3	DNA
TRBV19	TRBJ2-1	.	15	TRBD2	CASSIGTSGIREQFF	TGTGCCAGTAGTATCGGGACTAGCGGGATTCGGGAGCAGTTCTTC
TRBV7-2	TRBJ2-2	.	17	TRBD2	CASSSRTSGGVAGELFF	TGTGCCAGCAGCTCCCGGACTAGCGGGGGTGTGGCCGGGGAGCTGTTTTTT
TRBV7-9	TRBJ1-3	.	17	TRBD1	CASSLGGTGSSGNTIYF	TGTGCCAGCAGCTTAGGGGGGACAGGGAGCTCTGGAAACACCATATATTTT
TRBV9	TRBJ1-1	.	16	TRBD1	CASSVALTGPDTEAFF	TGTGCCAGCAGCGTAGCGTTGACAGGGCCTGACACTGAAGCTTTCTTT
TRBV7-9	TRBJ1-6	.	12	.	CSSSLENSPLHF	TGTTCCAGCAGCTTGGAGAATTCACCCCTCCACTTT
TRBV7-9	TRBJ1-6	.	16	.	CACSTGVGGGNSPLHF	TGTGCCTGCTCCACTGGGGTTGGGGGGGGTAATTCACCCCTCCACTTT
TRBV28	TRBJ2-7	.	14	.	CASTPTRGNYEQYF	TGTGCCAGCACCCCGACACGGGGTAACTACGAGCAGTACTTC
TRBV2	TRBJ1-5	.	14	TRBD1	CASRSGTDFEPQHF	TGTGCCAGCCGTTCCGGGACAGACTTTGAGCCCCAGCATTTT
TRBV7-2	TRBJ2-7	.	16	TRBD1	CASSFRWTGGGYEQYF	TGTGCCAGCAGCTTCAGATGGACAGGGGGTGGCTACGAGCAGTACTTC
TRBV28	TRBJ1-6	few	14	.	CASSLGRFNSPLHF	TGTGCCAGCAGTTTAGGTCGGTTTAATTCACCCCTCCACTTT
TRBV5-1	TRBJ2-7	.	12	TRBD1	CASSITGAEQYF	TGCGCCAGCAGCATCACAGGGGCAGAGCAGTACTTC
TRBV27	TRBJ2-5	.	14	TRBD1	CASSLWGQDAAQYF	TGTGCCAGCAGTTTATGGGGACAGGATGCGGCCCAGTACTTC
TRBV28	TRBJ2-7	few	13	.	CASSLGLGYEQYF	TGTGCCAGCAGTTTGGGGCTGGGCTACGAGCAGTACTTC
TRBV21-1	TRBJ2-7	.	20	.	CASSKRGTSGGAPSSYEQYF	TGTGCCAGCAGCAAACGGGGGACTAGCGGGGGGGCCCCTAGCTCCTACGAGCAGTACTTC
TRBV10-3	TRBJ2-3	.	16	.	CAISARGAGVGDTQYF	TGTGCCATCAGTGCCCGGGGGGCGGGAGTGGGAGATACGCAGTATTTT
TRBV19	TRBJ2-1	.	16	TRBD1	CASSSTLRTGGDEQFF	TGTGCCAGTAGTTCCACCCTCCGGACAGGGGGCGATGAGCAGTTCTTC